What follows are 16 T cell receptor beta chains derived from one specimen sequenced in a study of response to subunit inactivated influenza vaccine. Each CDR3 protein is one row after TCRdb ran MiXCR on the RT-PCR reads. The repertoire holds about 240,000 distinct CDR3 sequences, with more than 9% as singletons. The specimen comprised non-naive T cells sorted from PBMCs, sampled less than 15 days before vaccination. Receptors were obtained from a man between 50 and 59 years old who received an inactivated influenza vaccine.

This clonotype appeared a few times. The rearrangement joins TRBV11-2 to TRBJ1-1; D is uncertain. The V end lost 3 bases, the J end lost 6 bases, and 8 bases lay between the germline ends. Per germline, CDR1 SGHAT and CDR2 FQNNGV. This CDR3 region has 12 residues. CDR3 sequence (DNA): TGTGCCAGCAGCTTGTGGGATGCTGAAGCTTTCTTT. It is translated as CASSLWDAEAFF. The full variable domain, with the rest looked up from reference TRBV11-2 and TRBJ1-1, is EAGVAQSPRYKIIEKRQSVAFWCNPISGHATLYWYQQILGQGPKLLIQFQNNGVVDDSQLPKDRFSAERLKGVDSTLKIQPAKLEDSAVYLCASSLWDAEAFFGQGTRLTVV.

This clonotype was observed a handful of times. This chain connects TRBV20-1 to TRBJ2-3; 8 positions match TRBD2. CDR1 is DFQATT, CDR2 SNEGSKA, per germline (reference sequence). CDR3 length: 13 residues. V was pared by 6 bases and J by 0 bases, with 2 bases of the junction left unmatched. The DNA of the CDR3 is TGCAGTGCCGTAGCGGGGAGCACAGATACGCAGTATTTT. Protein sequence: CSAVAGSTDTQYF.

This clonotype has just a few counts. The V call is TRBV6-1, the J call TRBJ2-2; a possible D gene is TRBD2 (5 bases). This CDR3 comprises 14 residues. The V end was cut by 5 bases, the J end by 7 bases, with 14 bases between. Germline V gene lookup returns CDR1 MNHNS and CDR2 SASEGT. The CDR3 here is CASSQRRAGGELFF. The CDR3 nucleotides are TGTGCCAGCAGTCAACGAAGGGCGGGCGGGGAGCTGTTTTTT.

The V gene is TRBV9, the J gene TRBJ2-5, with 9 nucleotides matching TRBD1. Germline loops: CDR1 SGDLS, CDR2 YYNGEE. The CDR3 is made up of 14 amino acids. J gave up 5 bases and V 2 bases, and 4 bases lay outside the gene matches. This chain's CDR3 is CASSVAGQGETQYF. DNA for the CDR3: TGTGCCAGCAGCGTCGCGGGACAGGGTGAGACCCAGTACTTC.

Written as DNA, the CDR3 is TGTGCCAGCAGTTTAGTATGGGAACTATACAATGAGCAGTTCTTC. It yields the protein CASSLVWELYNEQFF. This chain joins TRBV12-3 or TRBV12-4 and TRBJ2-1; D is unclear. The CDR3 covers 15 residues. V gave up 1 base and J gave up 4 bases, with 11 bases separating them.

The rearrangement joins TRBV7-2 to TRBJ1-1; D may be TRBD1 (5 bases). Trimming removed 3 bases from V and 2 bases from J, with 13 bases in between. CDR3 length: 15 residues. Germline V gives CDR1 SGHTA, CDR2 FQGNSA. CDR3 loop: CASSLSGGGNTEAFF. As DNA, the CDR3 is TGTGCCAGCAGCTTGTCTGGGGGAGGAAACACTGAAGCTTTCTTT.

This clonotype occurred a few times. This sequence joins TRBV6-1 and TRBJ2-2; 7 bases align to TRBD2. Germline V gene sequence: CDR1 MNHNS, CDR2 SASEGT. The junction had 4 bases not matched to a gene; V was cut back by 7 bases and J by 2 bases. The CDR3 loop spans 14 amino acids. CDR3 DNA sequence: TGTGCCAGCACGCGGGAGCCCAACACCGGGGAGCTGTTTTTT. It yields the protein CASTREPNTGELFF.

The chain is built from TRBV5-6 and TRBJ2-7; D gene unclear. The CDR3 is made up of 12 amino acids. In germline, CDR1 is SGHDT, CDR2 YYEEEE. V was shortened by 1 base and J by 5 bases, with 7 bases between the two germline ends. This chain's CDR3 is CASSLWLHEQYF. The CDR3 nucleotides read TGTGCCAGCAGCTTGTGGCTCCACGAGCAGTACTTC.

In this sample, this clonotype turned up many times. The V and J genes are TRBV5-1 and TRBJ2-5; D remains ambiguous. The CDR3 totals 13 residues. The germline CDR1 and CDR2 sequences are SGHRS and YFSETQ. V lost 3 bases to trimming and J lost 5 bases, with 11 bases between them. Here the CDR3 reads CASSSYGTETQYF. CDR3 in DNA: TGCGCCAGCAGCTCGTATGGAACGGAGACCCAGTACTTC.

The sample holds one count of this clonotype. The chain combines TRBV20-1 with TRBJ2-7; TRBD1 agrees at 8 bases. The CDR3 totals 13 residues. CDR1 is DFQATT, CDR2 SNEGSKA, per germline (reference sequence). The ends lost 7 bases at V and 4 bases at J; junction bases unmatched: 9. As DNA, the CDR3 is TGCAGTGGCGGACAGGGAGAAGCATACGAGCAGTACTTC. It translates to CSGGQGEAYEQYF.

The chain has TRBV20-1 and TRBJ2-3, with D possibly TRBD2 on 6 matching bases. The CDR3 has 15 residues. Per germline, CDR1 DFQATT and CDR2 SNEGSKA (reference sequence). Trimming removed 1 base from V and 0 bases from J, with 11 bases in between. The CDR3 DNA reads as TGCAGTGCTAGAGGAATTAGCGGAAGCACAGATACGCAGTATTTT. Its translation is CSARGISGSTDTQYF.

The table lists this clonotype with a few counts. The rearrangement uses TRBV21-1 and TRBJ1-1; TRBD1 is taken as the D call from the table, unchecked against the DNA. TRBV21-1 is a pseudogene segment. The CDR3 covers 17 residues. The CDR3 reads CASSVRLSGGMNTEAFF. The CDR3 DNA sequence: TGTGCCAGCAGCGTCCGCCTTTCGGGGGGTATGAACACTGAAGCTTTCTTT.

This clonotype has at least ten counts. CDR3 nucleotide sequence: TGTGCCATCTCCCCCGGGACTAGCCAAGCAGATACGCAGTATTTT. Protein sequence: CAISPGTSQADTQYF. The chain uses TRBV2 and TRBJ2-3; TRBD2 matches 9 bases. Germline loops: CDR1 SNHLY, CDR2 FYNNEI. V shed 10 bases and J 4 bases; nucleotides not matched to a gene: 12. The CDR3 is 15 residues long.

The chain combines TRBV20-1 with TRBJ2-1; 7 positions match TRBD2. The V gene's germline CDR1 is DFQATT and CDR2 SNEGSKA (reference sequence). The CDR3 loop spans 14 amino acids. V lost 5 bases to trimming and J lost 4 bases; unmatched junction nucleotides: 8. The CDR3: CSAPSSGTYNEQFF. CDR3 bases: TGCAGTGCTCCCTCTAGCGGAACTTACAATGAGCAGTTCTTC.

This clonotype was seen a handful of times. The genes are TRBV7-2 and TRBJ2-7; perhaps D is TRBD1 or TRBD2 (6 bases each). V lost 7 bases and J 1 base, leaving 14 bases between the germline ends. The CDR3 has 14 amino acids. The germline gives CDR1 SGHTA, CDR2 FQGNSA. This chain's CDR3 is CASTPGAYSYEQYF. CDR3 nucleotide sequence: TGTGCCAGCACCCCGGGGGCTTATTCCTACGAGCAGTACTTC.

The chain combines TRBV4-2 with TRBJ2-1; tentatively, D is TRBD1 (5 bases). With 4 bases removed from V and 9 bases from J, the gap between germline ends came to 13 bases. Germline V gives CDR1 LGHNA, CDR2 YNFKEQ. The CDR3 spans 13 residues. Here the CDR3 DNA reads TGTGCCAGCAGCCCGGACATTTTAGGTGAGCAGTTCTTC. As protein: CASSPDILGEQFF.